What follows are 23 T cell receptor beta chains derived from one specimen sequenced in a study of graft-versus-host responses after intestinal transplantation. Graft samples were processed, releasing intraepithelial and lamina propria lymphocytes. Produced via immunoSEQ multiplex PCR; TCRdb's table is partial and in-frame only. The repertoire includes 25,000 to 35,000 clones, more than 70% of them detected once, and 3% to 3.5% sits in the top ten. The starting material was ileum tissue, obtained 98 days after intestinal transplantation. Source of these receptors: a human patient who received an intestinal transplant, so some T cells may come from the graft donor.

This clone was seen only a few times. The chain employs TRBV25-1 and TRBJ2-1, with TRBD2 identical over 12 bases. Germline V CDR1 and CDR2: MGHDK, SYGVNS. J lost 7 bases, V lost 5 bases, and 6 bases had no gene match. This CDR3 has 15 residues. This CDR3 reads CASSLAGGPWNEQFF. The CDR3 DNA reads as TGTGCCAGCAGTCTAGCGGGGGGGCCGTGGAATGAGCAGTTCTTC.

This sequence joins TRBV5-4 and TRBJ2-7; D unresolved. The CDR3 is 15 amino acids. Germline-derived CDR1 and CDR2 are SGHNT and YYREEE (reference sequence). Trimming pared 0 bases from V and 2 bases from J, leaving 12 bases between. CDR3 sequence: CASSLELGSTYEQYF. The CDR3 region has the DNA TGTGCCAGCAGCTTGGAGCTCGGCAGCACCTACGAGCAGTACTTC. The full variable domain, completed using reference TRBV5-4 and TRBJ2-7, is ETGVTQSPTHLIKTRGQQVTLRCSSQSGHNTVSWYQQALGQGPQFIFQYYREEENGRGNFPPRFSGLQFPNYSSELNVNALELDDSALYLCASSLELGSTYEQYFGPGTRLTVT.

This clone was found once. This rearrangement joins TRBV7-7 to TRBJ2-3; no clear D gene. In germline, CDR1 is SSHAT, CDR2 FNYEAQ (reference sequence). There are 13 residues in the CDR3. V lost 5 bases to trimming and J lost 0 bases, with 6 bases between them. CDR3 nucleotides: TGTGCCAGCAGCCTGGACAGCACAGATACGCAGTATTTT. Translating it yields CASSLDSTDTQYF.

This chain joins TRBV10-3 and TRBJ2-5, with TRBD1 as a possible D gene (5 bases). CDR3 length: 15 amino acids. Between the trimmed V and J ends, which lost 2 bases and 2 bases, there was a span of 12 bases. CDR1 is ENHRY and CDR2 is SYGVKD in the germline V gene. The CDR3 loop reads CAISEVTGIQETQYF. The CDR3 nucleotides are TGTGCCATCAGTGAGGTCACAGGTATTCAAGAGACCCAGTACTTC.

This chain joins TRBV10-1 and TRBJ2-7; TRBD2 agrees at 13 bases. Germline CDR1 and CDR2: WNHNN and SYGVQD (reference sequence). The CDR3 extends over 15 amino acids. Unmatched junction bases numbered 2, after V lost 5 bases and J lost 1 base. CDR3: CASSRTSGGSYEQYF. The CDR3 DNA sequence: TGCGCCAGCAGTAGGACTAGCGGGGGTTCCTACGAGCAGTACTTC.

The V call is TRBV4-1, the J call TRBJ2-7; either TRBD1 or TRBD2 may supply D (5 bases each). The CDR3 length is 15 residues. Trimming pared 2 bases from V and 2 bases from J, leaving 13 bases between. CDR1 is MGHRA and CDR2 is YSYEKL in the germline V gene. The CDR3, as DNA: TGCGCCAGCAGCCAAACCGGGACGCTCGCCTACGAGCAGTACTTC. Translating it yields CASSQTGTLAYEQYF.

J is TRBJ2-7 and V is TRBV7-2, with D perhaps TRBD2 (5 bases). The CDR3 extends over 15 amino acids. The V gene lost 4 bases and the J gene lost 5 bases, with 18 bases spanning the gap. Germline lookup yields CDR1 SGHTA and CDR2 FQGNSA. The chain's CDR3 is CASSSPARDYHEQYF. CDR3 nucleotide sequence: TGTGCCAGCAGCTCCCCGGCCCGAGACTACCACGAGCAGTACTTC.

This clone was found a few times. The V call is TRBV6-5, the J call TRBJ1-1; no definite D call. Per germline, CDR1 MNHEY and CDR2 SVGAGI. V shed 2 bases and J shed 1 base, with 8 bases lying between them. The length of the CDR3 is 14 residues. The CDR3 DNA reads TGTGCCAGCAGTTACCGACGGTCGAACACTGAAGCTTTCTTT. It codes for CASSYRRSNTEAFF.

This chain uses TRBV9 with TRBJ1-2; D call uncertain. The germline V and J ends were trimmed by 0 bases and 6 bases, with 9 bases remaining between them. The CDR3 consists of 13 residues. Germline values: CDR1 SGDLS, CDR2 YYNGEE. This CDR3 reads CASSVVGWDGYTF. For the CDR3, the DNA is TGTGCCAGCAGCGTAGTCGGGTGGGATGGCTACACCTTC.

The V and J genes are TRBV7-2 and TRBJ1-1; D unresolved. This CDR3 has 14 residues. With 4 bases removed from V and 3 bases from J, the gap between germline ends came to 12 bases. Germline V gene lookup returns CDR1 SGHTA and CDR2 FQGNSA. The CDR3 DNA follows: TGTGCCAGCAGCTATAAAACGCGGGACACTGAAGCTTTCTTT. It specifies CASSYKTRDTEAFF. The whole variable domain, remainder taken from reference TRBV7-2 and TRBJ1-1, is GAGVSQSPSNKVTEKGKDVELRCDPISGHTALYWYRQSLGQGLEFLIYFQGNSAPDKSGLPSDRFSAERTGGSVSTLTIQRTQQEDSAVYLCASSYKTRDTEAFFGQGTRLTVV.

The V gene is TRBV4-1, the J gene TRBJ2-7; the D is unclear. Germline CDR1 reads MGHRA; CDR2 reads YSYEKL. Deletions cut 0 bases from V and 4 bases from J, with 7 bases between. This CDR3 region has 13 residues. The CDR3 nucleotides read TGCGCCAGCAGCCAAGATCAAGGGTACGAGCAGTACTTC. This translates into CASSQDQGYEQYF.

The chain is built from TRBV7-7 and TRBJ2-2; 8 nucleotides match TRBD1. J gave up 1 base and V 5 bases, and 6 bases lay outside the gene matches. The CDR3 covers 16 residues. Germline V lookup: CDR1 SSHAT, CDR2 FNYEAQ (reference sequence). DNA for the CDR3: TGTGCCAGCAGCCGTACGGGACAGGTGAACACCGGGGAGCTGTTTTTT. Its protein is CASSRTGQVNTGELFF.

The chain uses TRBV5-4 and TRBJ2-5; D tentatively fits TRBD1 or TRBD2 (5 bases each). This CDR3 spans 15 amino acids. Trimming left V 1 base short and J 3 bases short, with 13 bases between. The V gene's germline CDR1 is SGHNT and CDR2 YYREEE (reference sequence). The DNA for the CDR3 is TGTGCCAGCAGCTTGTGGGACCGGATAAAAGAGACCCAGTACTTC. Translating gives CASSLWDRIKETQYF.

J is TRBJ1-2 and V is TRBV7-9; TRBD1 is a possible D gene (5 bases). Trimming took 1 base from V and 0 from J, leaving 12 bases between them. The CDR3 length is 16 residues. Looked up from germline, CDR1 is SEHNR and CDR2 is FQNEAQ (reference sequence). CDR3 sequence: CASSLGLGESNYGYTF. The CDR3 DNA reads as TGTGCCAGCAGCTTAGGCTTGGGGGAGTCTAACTATGGCTACACCTTC.

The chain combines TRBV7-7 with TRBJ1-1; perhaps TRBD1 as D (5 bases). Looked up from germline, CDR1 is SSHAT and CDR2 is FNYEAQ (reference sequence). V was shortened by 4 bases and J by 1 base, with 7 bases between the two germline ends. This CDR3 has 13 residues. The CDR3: CASSSQENTEAFF. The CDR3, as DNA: TGTGCCAGCAGCTCACAGGAGAACACTGAAGCTTTCTTT. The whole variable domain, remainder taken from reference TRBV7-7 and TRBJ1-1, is GAGVSQSPRYKVTKRGQDVTLRCDPISSHATLYWYQQALGQGPEFLTYFNYEAQPDKSGLPSDRFSAERPEGSISTLTIQRTEQRDSAMYRCASSSQENTEAFFGQGTRLTVV.

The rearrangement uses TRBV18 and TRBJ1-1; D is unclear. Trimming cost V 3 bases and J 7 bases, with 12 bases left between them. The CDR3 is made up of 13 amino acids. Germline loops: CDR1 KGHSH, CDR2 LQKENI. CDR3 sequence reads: CASSPPSTLEAFF. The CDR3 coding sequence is TGTGCCAGCTCACCTCCCTCTACCCTTGAAGCTTTCTTT.

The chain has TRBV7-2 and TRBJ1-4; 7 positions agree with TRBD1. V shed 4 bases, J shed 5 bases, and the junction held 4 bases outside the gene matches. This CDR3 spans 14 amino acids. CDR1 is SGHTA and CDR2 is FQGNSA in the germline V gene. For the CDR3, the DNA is TGTGCCAGCAGCTCCCAAGGGGGCAATGAAAAACTGTTTTTT. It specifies CASSSQGGNEKLFF. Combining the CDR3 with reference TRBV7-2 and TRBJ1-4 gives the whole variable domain GAGVSQSPSNKVTEKGKDVELRCDPISGHTALYWYRQSLGQGLEFLIYFQGNSAPDKSGLPSDRFSAERTGGSVSTLTIQRTQQEDSAVYLCASSSQGGNEKLFFGSGTQLSVL.

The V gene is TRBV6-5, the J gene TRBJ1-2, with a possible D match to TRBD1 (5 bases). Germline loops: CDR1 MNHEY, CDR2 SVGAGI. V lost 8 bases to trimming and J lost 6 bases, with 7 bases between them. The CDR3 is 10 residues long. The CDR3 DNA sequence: TGTGCCAGCCGGGGGGATGGCTACACCTTC. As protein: CASRGDGYTF.

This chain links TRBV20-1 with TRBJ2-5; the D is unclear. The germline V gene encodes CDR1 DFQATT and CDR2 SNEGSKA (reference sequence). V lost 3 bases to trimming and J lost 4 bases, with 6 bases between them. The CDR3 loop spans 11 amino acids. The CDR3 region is CSASWGETQYF. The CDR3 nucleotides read TGCAGTGCTAGCTGGGGAGAGACCCAGTACTTC.

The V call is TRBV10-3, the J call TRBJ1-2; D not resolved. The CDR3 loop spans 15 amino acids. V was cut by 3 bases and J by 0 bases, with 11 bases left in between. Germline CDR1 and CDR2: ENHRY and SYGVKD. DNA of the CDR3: TGTGCCATCAGTGAACCCCTTAAGACTAACTATGGCTACACCTTC. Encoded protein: CAISEPLKTNYGYTF.

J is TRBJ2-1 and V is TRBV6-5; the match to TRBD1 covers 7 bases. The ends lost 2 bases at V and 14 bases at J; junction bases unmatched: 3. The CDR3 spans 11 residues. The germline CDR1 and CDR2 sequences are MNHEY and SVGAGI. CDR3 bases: TGTGCCAGCAGTTACGGACAGGTGGAGTTCTTC. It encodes CASSYGQVEFF.

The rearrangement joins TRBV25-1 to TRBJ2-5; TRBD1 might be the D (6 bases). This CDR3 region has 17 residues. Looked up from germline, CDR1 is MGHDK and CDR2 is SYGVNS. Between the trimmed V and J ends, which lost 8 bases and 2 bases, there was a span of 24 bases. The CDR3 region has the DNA TGTGCCAGCCACGGGATGACGGAACAGGACAGTCAAGAGACCCAGTACTTC. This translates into CASHGMTEQDSQETQYF.

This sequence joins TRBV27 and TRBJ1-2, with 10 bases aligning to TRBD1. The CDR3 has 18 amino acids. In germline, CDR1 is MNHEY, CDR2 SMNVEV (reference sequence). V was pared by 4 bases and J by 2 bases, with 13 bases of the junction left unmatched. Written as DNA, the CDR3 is TGTGCCAGCAGTTCATACCTGGGTCCGGGACAGGGGAACTATGGCTACACCTTC. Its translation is CASSSYLGPGQGNYGYTF.